Many counts were recorded for the clone carrying this T cell receptor beta chain. What it binds is unknown. Disease in donors with ophthalmopathy had moderate-to-severe activity, CAS ≥3, NOSPECS ≥4 and under 3 months' duration. Amplifying from RNA transcripts, the study obtained TCR beta CDR3 regions. After a first-round RT-PCR with HTBI primers, a second-round multiplex PCR was run. From the multiplex PCR reads, TCRdb called clonotypes with MiXCR, one entry per CDR3 protein. The sample holds roughly 300,000 distinct CDR3 sequences, roughly a sixth seen once. This sample stems from a study of Graves' ophthalmopathy and Graves' hyperthyroidism. The study, taken as a whole, reports: Also, most clonotypes expanded in the thyroid above 0.001 frequency appeared in blood. Ophthalmopathy progression predictions by the model showed about 75% specificity and 70.59% sensitivity.

Sample: peripheral blood. This receptor was taken from an adult man with Graves' ophthalmopathy.

Here the CDR3 reads CASSFLSGSGTGELFF. DNA for the CDR3: TGTGCCAGCAGTTTCCTGAGCGGGAGCGGCACCGGGGAGCTGTTTTTT. This chain uses TRBV6-5 with TRBJ2-2, with TRBD2 matching over 8 bases. J lost 4 bases, V lost 4 bases, and 8 bases had no gene match. Germline assignment: CDR1 MNHEY and CDR2 SVGAGI. This CDR3 contains 16 residues.